This entry describes one T cell receptor beta chain. Its cognate antigen is unknown. This sample stems from a study of CD8 T cells in Susac syndrome. The study's findings and limits: Only a relatively small number of individuals were included in the TCR sequencing and HLA analysis.

From blood CD8+ and CD4+ T cells, the TCR beta chain was sequenced. It was treatment-naive patients with stable or active relapsing-remitting disease who made up the multiple sclerosis controls. Random hexamers were used to reverse transcribe the RNA input (about 0.45 to 1 ug). Amplification of the TCR beta CDR3 was carried out by immunoSEQ multiplex PCR, which spanned a total of 54 Vbeta and 13 Jbeta segments. From the immunoSEQ multiplex PCR reads, TCRdb called clonotypes with MiXCR, one entry per CDR3 protein. The repertoire includes approximately 220,000 distinct CDR3 sequences, around nine tenths of them detected once, and around 0.14% sits in the top ten. This CDR3 spans 15 amino acids. The germline V and J ends were trimmed by 2 bases and 4 bases, with 12 bases remaining between them. Germline V CDR1 and CDR2: LGHNT, FRNRAP.

The chain uses TRBV12-5 and TRBJ2-1; possibly TRBD1 or TRBD2 for D (6 bases each). This TCR was recovered from a human donor with multiple sclerosis. The sequencing sample was made of CD8+ T cells from PBMCs. The CDR3 DNA is TGTGCTAGTGGTTTGCCGGGGGCCGATTACAATGAGCAGTTCTTC. It yields the protein CASGLPGADYNEQFF.